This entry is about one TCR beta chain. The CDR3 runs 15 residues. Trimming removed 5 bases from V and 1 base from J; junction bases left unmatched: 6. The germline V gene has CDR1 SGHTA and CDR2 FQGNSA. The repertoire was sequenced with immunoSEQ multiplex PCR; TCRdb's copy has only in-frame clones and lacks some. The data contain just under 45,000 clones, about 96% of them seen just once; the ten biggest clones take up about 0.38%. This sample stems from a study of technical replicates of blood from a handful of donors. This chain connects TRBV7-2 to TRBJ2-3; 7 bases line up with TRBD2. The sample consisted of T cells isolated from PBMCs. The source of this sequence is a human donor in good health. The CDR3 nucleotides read TGTGCCAGCAGCCCACCGGGACTACGCACAGATACGCAGTATTTT. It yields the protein CASSPPGLRTDTQYF.